What follows is one TCR beta chain and its context. Its antigen is unknown. One base away there is no much larger clone; base qualities are not given. This sample stems from a study of cytomegalovirus exposure and HLA in healthy donors (dated by TCRdb to about 2017). Regarding the complete study: In an earlier analysis of some 610 of the donors, 276 Gb of sequence data and some 120 million unique TCR beta sequences from about 180 million T cells were reported. About 280 gigabases of sequencing data and approximately 84 million unique TCR sequences were included in an early release covering several hundred HLA-typed donors. Of the 300 to 450 genotyped donors, over 65% fell in the genetic ancestry cluster associated with self-reported Caucasian donors. The study was designed to test whether signatures of past pathogen exposure could be identified by cataloging public T cell receptors. The T cell repertoires of 670 or so subjects were profiled by immunosequencing and related to cytomegalovirus serostatus. In addition to the first cohort of roughly 670 subjects, a separate validation cohort of 130 or so different subjects was used. To predict cytomegalovirus infection status, the study combined high-throughput TCR immunosequencing, statistical association of individual TCRs with disease status, and machine learning. In a later analysis, previously published TCR beta repertoires from 600 to 850 donors were re-analyzed and high-resolution HLA genotyping was added so that TCR occurrence patterns could be studied. The later analysis used no new phenotypic data to find candidate immune exposures, relying instead on TCR beta sequences and their occurrence across donors. To decide whether each TCR beta V gene segment behaved as functional or pseudogenic, an earlier analysis of approximately 600 of the donors relied on high-throughput TCR beta sequencing. Donor age, sex, ethnicity and CMV serostatus were collected together with the repertoire data. A later genetic analysis took genome-wide SNP genotypes for about three fifths of the 666 donors and used that subset as a discovery cohort. All discovery cohort repertoires had been generated using a single sequencing platform. HLA typing covered class I and class II loci at four-digit resolution. Typing coverage differed by locus: A, B, C, DRB1 and DQB1 were typed in roughly 620-630 donors, DQA1 in 522, DPA1 in 606, and DPB1 in approximately 450. Roughly five DR-DQ haplotypes were handled as single units for association and clustering because linkage in the cohort was strong. Across roughly 420 genotyped donors of the cohort, an average of approximately 240,000 unique TCR beta nucleotide sequences per donor were sequenced, and approximately 17% of those sequences were non-productive.

The library was generated by the immunoSEQ multiplex PCR assay. For the multiplex PCR, a mixture combining 60 forward primers for TCR Vbeta segments and 13 reverse primers for TCR Jbeta segments was used. The CDR3 region of rearranged TCR beta genes was amplified from genomic DNA by a multiplex PCR assay. The Illumina HiSeq System was used to sequence the amplified TCR beta libraries as 87-base-pair reads. The original methods were these. In a later analysis, approximately 74 million unique TCR beta chains were counted across the roughly 670 repertoires, and approximately 9.9 million of these chains were shared by at least two donors. Raw reads were error-corrected and collapsed into unique sequences with a nearest-neighbor algorithm that merged closely related sequences to remove PCR and sequencing errors. Alignment of CDR3 sequences to IMGT reference sequences was used to assign V, D and J gene segments. For a sequence to be retained, a match of at least six nucleotides was required to both a V gene segment and a J gene segment. A rearrangement counted as productive if the CDR3 had no stop codons and remained in frame with V and J, and every other rearrangement counted as non-productive. CDR3 was defined by IMGT convention, running from the second conserved V-encoded cysteine to the conserved J-encoded phenylalanine. Sequences without an unambiguous match to a single V gene segment were excluded from the earlier analysis of several hundred of the donors. An earlier analysis of several hundred of the donors called V segments functional above 56.7% productive rearrangements and segregating when the between-donor standard deviation exceeded 5%. A statistical classification framework was built for diagnosing cytomegalovirus status from the catalog of TCR beta chain sequences. In a later analysis, TCR nucleotide sequences were compared against IMGT/GENE-DB human TR gene sequences so that V and J genes could be assigned. Using the TCRdist pipeline, a later analysis assigned CDR3 sequences along with most-parsimonious VDJ recombination scenarios. In a later analysis, each TCR beta chain was defined by its CDR3 amino acid sequence together with its V-gene family, and reads lacking a unique V-gene family were excluded. To address suspected cross-contamination and a sequencing artifact, a later analysis removed a few hundred highly shared, low-generation-probability nucleotide sequences. A later analysis calculated a clonal expansion index for each public chain from normalized within-repertoire ranks of inferred template counts. A later analysis computed generation probabilities with a VDJ recombination model fitted to out-of-frame rearrangements, and checked the results against IGoR. In a later analysis, TCR-TCR, TCR-HLA and TCR-CMV co-occurrence was scored with hypergeometric tests, and a repertoire-size bias correction was applied to TCR pairs. To estimate false discovery rates, a later analysis permuted the HLA or CMV assignments 20 times. In a later analysis, co-occurring TCRs were grouped using DBSCAN, and TCRdist sequence similarity was added for clustering within HLA-allele-positive subsets. Repertoires with fewer than 30,000 or more than 120,000 public chains were left out of co-occurrence clustering, as were about 5 repertoires with anomalous nucleotide sharing. What TCRdb holds here is the immuneACCESS table cut down to in-frame rearrangements. Part of the clones is not present; checked against another copy, under half of the missing clones reflect an unresolved V gene, and the others are unexplained. That table is the source of V, J and clone size, and D and trimming were worked out from the DNA. Here the sample has approximately 110,000 clones; roughly 14% occur a single time. Together, the top ten hold 1.9% of the sample.

Overall study outcomes, separate from this receptor: Because the 87-base-pair reads could not distinguish some IMGT-functional V segments, including TRBV6-2 and TRBV6-3, those segments were excluded. This cohort had only TCR beta chains sequenced, and the lack of alpha or paired-chain data limited which features could be detected. According to the authors, the approach could potentially be generalized to other disease states and immunological phenotypes. In a later analysis, the rate of TCR association differed among HLA loci, with DRB1 alleles having the most associated TCRs and HLA-C alleles having the fewest. In a later analysis, HLA-associated TCR beta chains were found to be more clonally expanded and to have lower generation probabilities than equally common non-associated chains. A later genetic analysis reported fewer N-insertions in productive TCRs among donors in an Asian-associated ancestry cluster than the 666-donor mean. A later analysis associated about 16,000 TCR beta sequences with specific HLA alleles at a false discovery rate of 0.05. The study listed 150 to 200 TCR beta chains as associated with cytomegalovirus. Across donors, most TCR sequences were observed very rarely, whereas some public TCRs were present in many individuals. A later genetic analysis associated a missense DCLRE1C variant with V-gene and J-gene trimming of TCR beta chains, and an independent cohort replicated the association. The earlier analysis of approximately 540 of the donors excluded over 15 rarely observed V segments, including chromosome 9 orphons, because counts were too low. The only immune exposure information available for the cohort was CMV serostatus. A cluster of highly shared sequence variants was judged likely to represent a technical artifact of the sequencing pipeline. Correlated functional status among segregating V segments might be attributable to linkage disequilibrium, but an unknown experimental factor could not be ruled out. A later analysis reported that several top co-occurrence clusters appeared linked to parvovirus B19, influenza, CMV and Epstein-Barr virus. In vitro tests confirmed that a few of the cytomegalovirus-associated TCR beta chains recognize cytomegalovirus antigens. Most CMV-associated TCR beta chains appeared to be HLA-restricted in a later analysis, and the HLA associations seemed to be driven largely by CMV exposure. Broadly in line with IMGT annotations, most TCR beta V segments showed up in productive rearrangements about 87% or about 30% of the time in an earlier analysis of under 700 of the donors. Because some donors lacked HLA typing at each locus, the association tests relied only on the typed subset. A further reported finding was that TCR beta sequences accurately predicted the HLA-A and HLA-B alleles for most subjects in the first cohort. When HLA alleles, especially DR and DQ, strongly co-occurred, TCR associations were difficult to assign to individual alleles. Cytomegalovirus status was reported to be diagnosed by the classifier with high specificity and sensitivity in both the original and validation cohorts. Roughly uniform sequencing depth across donors was assumed in presence/absence analyses, although this assumption may not hold.

Inclusive of the bounding cysteine and phenylalanine, the CDR3 is 13 residues long. Of all the DNA, just the CDR3 is kept, 39 bases in frame from base 1. Based on the germline V gene (reference sequence), the CDR1 and CDR2 sequences are GTSNPN and SVGIG. The cohort was made up of around 720 healthy bone marrow donors. All cohort members were sampled while nominally healthy, although unrecorded immune exposures were likely present. The donor was CMV seronegative and belonged to the group of 380 or so seronegative cohort members. Every donor gave a peripheral blood sample, and the peripheral blood mononuclear cells from that sample were used for TCR beta sequencing. Genomic DNA extraction from the blood cell samples was performed with the Qiagen DNeasy Blood Extraction Kit.

The chain uses TRBV30 and TRBJ2-5, with 8 junctional bases fitting TRBD2. TRBJ2-7 matches the DNA end more closely, so the J call is doubtful. The receptor was isolated from a young woman in good health and CMV-seronegative. Sequencing used PBMCs. The CDR3 protein: CAWSTSGSYEQYF. The DNA is TGTGCCTGGAGTACCAGCGGGAGCTACGAGCAGTACTTC.